These 29 T cell receptor beta chains originate from one sample sequenced in a study of vaccination effects on CD4 cells after COVID-19. This table comes from immunoSEQ multiplex PCR, and its TCRdb copy is limited to in-frame clones, with some not included. The sample includes tens of thousands of clones, roughly 75% of them seen just once. Before any sequencing was done, the ViraFEST assay used viral peptide pools to expand antigen-specific CD4+ T cells. Cultured cells yielded isolated CD4+ T cells after approximately nine days. None of these healthy vaccinees had been infected with SARS-CoV-2 before vaccination. No antigen is known for these receptors. Sequencing was performed on CD4+ T cells from PBMCs cultured with HCoV-NL63 spike peptides, taken before COVID-19 vaccination. All receptors come from a human donor who received a COVID-19 vaccine.

This clone was seen more than once but under ten times. The genes are TRBV5-1 and TRBJ1-2; no reliable D call. V lost 1 base and J 4 bases, leaving 8 bases between the germline ends. Germline CDR1 reads SGHRS; CDR2 reads YFSETQ. This CDR3 has 13 residues. This chain's CDR3 is CASSLTVTYGYTF. The CDR3 DNA is TGCGCCAGCAGCTTGACCGTTACCTATGGCTACACCTTC.

The gene calls are TRBV9 and TRBJ2-3; 7 nucleotides agree with TRBD2. Germline CDR1 and CDR2: SGDLS and YYNGEE. With V trimmed by 2 bases and J by 3 bases, 6 bases remained unmatched. CDR3 length equals 15 residues. In DNA, the CDR3 is TGTGCCAGCAGCGTGGGGGGGTTGATGACAGATACGCAGTATTTT. Its protein is CASSVGGLMTDTQYF.

The rearrangement joins TRBV21-1 to TRBJ2-7; the table's D call, TRBD2, has no DNA check behind it. TRBV21-1 is termed a pseudogene. The CDR3 is 15 residues long. In DNA, the CDR3 is TGTGCCAGCAGCAATGGGGAAAGAGGGTCCTACGAGCAGTACTTC. This encodes CASSNGERGSYEQYF.

A few counts support this clone. The V call is TRBV19, the J call TRBJ2-7; TRBD2 matches 8 bases. V dropped 5 bases and J dropped 2; count of bases not matched to a gene: 5. The CDR3 sequence is 14 residues long. CDR1 is LNHDA and CDR2 is SQIVND in the germline V gene (reference sequence). DNA for the CDR3: TGTGCCAGTAGTTCCGGGACTAGGACCTACGAGCAGTACTTC. Amino acid sequence: CASSSGTRTYEQYF.

V gene TRBV14 combines with J gene TRBJ1-5; possibly TRBD1 for D (5 bases). This CDR3 comprises 15 residues. Trimming left V 3 bases short and J 0 bases short, with 9 bases between. CDR1 is SGHDN and CDR2 is FVKESK in the germline V gene. The CDR3 DNA follows: TGTGCCAGCAGCCAGGGACTTTATAGCAATCAGCCCCAGCATTTT. It yields the protein CASSQGLYSNQPQHF.

The chain is built from TRBV7-9 and TRBJ2-7; D tentatively fits TRBD1 or TRBD2 (6 bases each). Germline V gene data show CDR1 as SEHNR and CDR2 as FQNEAQ (reference sequence). The CDR3 runs to 15 residues. The V end was cut by 5 bases, the J end by 5 bases, with 19 bases between. The CDR3 reads CASSPKAGGLHEQYF. The CDR3 bases are TGTGCCAGCAGCCCCAAGGCCGGGGGCTTGCACGAGCAGTACTTC.

The chain links TRBV7-2 to TRBJ1-6; D is unclear. This CDR3 has 15 residues. Per germline, CDR1 SGHTA and CDR2 FQGNSA. Trimming cost V 3 bases and J 7 bases, with 13 bases left between them. The CDR3 DNA is TGTGCCAGCAGCTTCCGCCGGTCCTTAAATTCACCCCTCCACTTT. Amino acids: CASSFRRSLNSPLHF.

This clone is a singleton in its sample. V is TRBV27 and J is TRBJ1-6; D might be TRBD1 (6 bases). Trimming removed 8 bases from V and 7 bases from J, with 18 bases in between. The length of the CDR3 is 15 residues. In germline, CDR1 is MNHEY, CDR2 SMNVEV (reference sequence). The CDR3: CASRRGGARNSPLHF. For the CDR3, the DNA is TGTGCCAGCCGAAGGGGGGGGGCGAGAAATTCACCCCTCCACTTT.

The V call is TRBV7-8, the J call TRBJ1-2, with TRBD1 as a possible D gene (5 bases). The CDR3 totals 14 residues. Germline V CDR1 and CDR2: SGHVS, FQNEAQ. The V and J ends lost 7 bases and 6 bases respectively, with 18 bases between them. The CDR3 DNA reads as TGTGCCAGCACCCCGGGGCCGTGGACGGATGGCTACACCTTC. Translation gives CASTPGPWTDGYTF.

This chain connects TRBV2 to TRBJ1-1; D ambiguous. V dropped 8 bases and J dropped 0 bases, with 10 bases sitting between them. CDR3 length: 13 amino acids. Germline assignment: CDR1 SNHLY and CDR2 FYNNEI. This CDR3 is CASAVNMNTEAFF. CDR3 DNA: TGTGCCAGCGCTGTAAACATGAACACTGAAGCTTTCTTT.

The genes are TRBV7-2 and TRBJ1-4; 8 bases align to TRBD1. V trimming: 6 bases; J trimming: 6 bases; junction bases outside the gene matches: 6. The length of the CDR3 is 14 residues. Germline CDR1 and CDR2: SGHTA and FQGNSA. The CDR3 DNA is TGTGCCAGCAGTAACGACAGGGGAGATGAAAAACTGTTTTTT. It encodes CASSNDRGDEKLFF. The full variable domain, with the rest looked up from reference TRBV7-2 and TRBJ1-4, is GAGVSQSPSNKVTEKGKDVELRCDPISGHTALYWYRQSLGQGLEFLIYFQGNSAPDKSGLPSDRFSAERTGGSVSTLTIQRTQQEDSAVYLCASSNDRGDEKLFFGSGTQLSVL.

The CDR3 here is CASSVATGTTDTQYF. The CDR3 DNA sequence: TGTGCCAGCAGCGTAGCTACGGGCACTACAGATACGCAGTATTTT. V and J are TRBV9 and TRBJ2-3; D is uncertain. The germline gives CDR1 SGDLS, CDR2 YYNGEE. V dropped 0 bases and J dropped 3 bases, with 11 bases sitting between them. There are 15 residues in the CDR3.

This chain links TRBV4-3 with TRBJ2-5, with D perhaps TRBD1 (6 bases). The V and J ends lost 0 bases and 2 bases respectively, with 10 bases between them. The germline V gene has CDR1 LGHNA and CDR2 YSLEER. This CDR3 is built from 15 residues. The DNA for the CDR3 is TGCGCCAGCAGCCAAGATCTGGGGACACAAGAGACCCAGTACTTC. It yields the protein CASSQDLGTQETQYF.

V gene TRBV20-1 combines with J gene TRBJ1-5, with D hard to call. The CDR3 length is 14 residues. CDR1 and CDR2 (germline): DFQATT, SNEGSKA (reference sequence). Trimming removed 3 bases at V and 0 bases at J, with 9 bases between. The CDR3 loop reads CSASRRYSNQPQHF. The DNA for the CDR3 is TGCAGTGCTAGTCGCCGGTATAGCAATCAGCCCCAGCATTTT.

Relative to its sample, this clone is hyperexpanded (1% or more). The V call is TRBV19, the J call TRBJ1-2; no clear D. V lost 6 bases and J 1 base, leaving 9 bases between the germline ends. From germline, CDR1 is LNHDA and CDR2 SQIVND (reference sequence). The CDR3 covers 13 residues. This chain's CDR3 is CASSDTHNYGYTF. CDR3 nucleotide sequence: TGTGCCAGTAGCGATACCCATAACTATGGCTACACCTTC.

The chain carries TRBV6-5 and TRBJ2-3, with 11 bases matching TRBD2. The CDR3 consists of 15 residues. With V trimmed by 6 bases and J by 4 bases, 6 bases remained unmatched. Germline loops: CDR1 MNHEY, CDR2 SVGAGI. The chain's CDR3 is CASRYLAGGSDTQYF. CDR3 DNA sequence: TGTGCCAGCAGATACCTAGCGGGGGGTTCAGATACGCAGTATTTT.

V usage is TRBV15 and J usage is TRBJ2-5; 10 nucleotides line up with TRBD2. Trimming cost V 1 base and J 1 base; bases outside gene matches: 6. The V gene's germline CDR1 is LNHNV and CDR2 YYDKDF (reference sequence). This CDR3 region has 17 residues. The DNA for the CDR3 is TGTGCCACCAGCAGAGGGGTGAGCGGGGGGGGCCAAGAGACCCAGTACTTC. Its translation is CATSRGVSGGGQETQYF.

CDR3 region: CSVSTGSYEQYF. In nucleotides, the CDR3 is TGCAGCGTTTCGACAGGTTCGTACGAGCAGTACTTC. This chain links TRBV29-1 with TRBJ2-7; D might be TRBD1 (6 bases). This CDR3 spans 12 amino acids. Trimming pared 5 bases from V and 4 bases from J, leaving 12 bases between. Germline lookup yields CDR1 SQVTM and CDR2 ANQGSEA.

This clone was seen just once. This chain joins TRBV19 and TRBJ2-3; TRBD2 might be the D (6 bases). V gave up 5 bases and J gave up 4 bases, with 19 bases separating them. Per germline, CDR1 LNHDA and CDR2 SQIVND (reference sequence). The CDR3 contains 16 residues. The CDR3 bases are TGTGCCAGTAGTCTCACGGGACTCTGGCAGGCAGATACGCAGTATTTT. Protein sequence: CASSLTGLWQADTQYF.

The J gene is TRBJ1-4, the V gene TRBV19; D possibly corresponds to TRBD1 (5 bases). V lost 10 bases, J lost 5 bases, and 20 bases lay in between. CDR1 LNHDA and CDR2 SQIVND come from the germline V gene (reference sequence). CDR3 length: 15 amino acids. The CDR3 here is CATSSSDRVNEKLFF. CDR3 sequence (DNA): TGTGCCACCTCTTCCAGCGACAGAGTCAATGAAAAACTGTTTTTT.

The rearrangement links TRBV7-2 to TRBJ2-7, with D possibly matching TRBD1 (6 bases). The V end lost 7 bases, the J end lost 0 bases, and 13 bases lay between the germline ends. The germline CDR1 and CDR2 sequences are SGHTA and FQGNSA. This CDR3 has 14 residues. The CDR3 spells CASTTSTGSYEQYF. CDR3 bases: TGTGCCAGCACCACTTCGACAGGCTCCTACGAGCAGTACTTC.

V is TRBV27 and J is TRBJ1-6; TRBD1 might be the D (5 bases). The CDR3 totals 19 residues. V lost 1 base to trimming and J lost 4 bases, with 20 bases between them. The germline CDR1 and CDR2 sequences are MNHEY and SMNVEV (reference sequence). CDR3 residues: CASSLYPRGHQGYNSPLHF. The DNA for the CDR3 is TGTGCCAGCAGTTTATATCCCCGCGGACATCAGGGATATAATTCACCCCTCCACTTT.

The CDR3, as DNA: TGTGCCAGCAGCAAAGGGGGCTATAGCGGGATGGCCTACGAGCAGTACTTC. Translation: CASSKGGYSGMAYEQYF. The chain is built from TRBV21-1 and TRBJ2-7; the D call TRBD2 from the table was never checked on the DNA. TRBV21-1 has pseudogene status. The CDR3 covers 17 residues.

This clone was counted only a few times. V and J are TRBV19 and TRBJ1-5; a possible D gene is TRBD1 (6 bases). V lost 5 bases, J lost 1 base, and 12 bases lay in between. In germline, CDR1 is LNHDA, CDR2 SQIVND (reference sequence). This CDR3 comprises 15 residues. This CDR3 is CASSWGAKSNQPQHF. CDR3 DNA: TGTGCCAGTAGTTGGGGGGCTAAGAGCAATCAGCCCCAGCATTTT.

This clone was counted a single time. The rearrangement links TRBV11-2 to TRBJ2-3, with 8 bases lining up with TRBD1. From germline, CDR1 is SGHAT and CDR2 FQNNGV. The CDR3 is 13 residues long. Germline trimming cut 0 bases from V and 12 bases from J; bases unmatched to any gene: 5. The CDR3 nucleotides read TGTGCCAGCAGCTTAGAACCGGCAGGGGGCCAGTATTTT. It encodes CASSLEPAGGQYF.

This chain links TRBV6-2 or TRBV6-3 with TRBJ2-3; TRBD1 might be the D (6 bases). Trimming stripped 0 bases from V and 6 bases from J, with 7 bases between. CDR1 is MNHEY and CDR2 is SVGEGT in the germline V gene. The CDR3 extends over 13 amino acids. CDR3 DNA sequence: TGTGCCAGCAGTTACTCAAGGGGGGATACGCAGTATTTT. Its protein product is CASSYSRGDTQYF.

The chain combines TRBV27 with TRBJ1-2, with 8 nucleotides matching TRBD1. CDR3 length: 13 residues. Germline V lookup: CDR1 MNHEY, CDR2 SMNVEV (reference sequence). J was trimmed by 6 bases and V by 6 bases; bases with no gene match: 6. The CDR3 nucleotides are TGTGCCAGCAGCCCCACAGGGGGGGATGGCTACACCTTC. This translates into CASSPTGGDGYTF.

This clone was detected only a few times. The chain recombines TRBV28 with TRBJ1-5, with D perhaps matching TRBD1 (5 bases). The length of the CDR3 is 15 residues. The V and J ends lost 2 bases and 1 base respectively, with 9 bases between them. Germline V gives CDR1 MDHEN, CDR2 SYDVKM. The CDR3 bases are TGTGCCAGCAGTTTAAACGGGGGAAGCAATCAGCCCCAGCATTTT. This translates into CASSLNGGSNQPQHF.

The chain employs TRBV6-5 and TRBJ1-2, with D possibly TRBD1 on 6 matching bases. CDR1 MNHEY and CDR2 SVGAGI come from the germline V gene. This CDR3 comprises 12 residues. Trimming pared 0 bases from V and 7 bases from J, leaving 6 bases between. CDR3 in DNA: TGTGCCAGCAGTTACTCAGGGGGTGGCTACACCTTC. As protein: CASSYSGGGYTF.